The 21 T cell receptor beta chains reported below all come from one sample, sequenced in a study of human CD4 T cells and Enterobacteriaceae. Sequenced by immunoSEQ multiplex PCR; TCRdb stores in-frame clones only, minus some. Of fewer than 35,000 clones listed, 80% to 90% were seen once; the top ten hold more than 0.95%. Memory CD4+ T cells were sorted as all CD4+ cells except CD45RA+CCR7+CD95- naive cells, over 98% pure. The sample was memory CD4+ T cells from blood. These TCRs come from a human donor in good health.

The chain is built from TRBV7-2 and TRBJ2-3, with TRBD2 identical over 12 bases. V trimming: 6 bases; J trimming: 3 bases; junction bases outside the gene matches: 4. This CDR3 is 15 amino acids long. CDR1 and CDR2 (germline): SGHTA, FQGNSA. This chain's CDR3 is CASRSTSGRTDTQYF. CDR3 sequence (DNA): TGTGCCAGCAGGTCGACTAGCGGGAGAACAGATACGCAGTATTTT.

This rearrangement joins TRBV18 to TRBJ2-5, with TRBD2 matching 13 bases. Germline V gene data show CDR1 as KGHSH and CDR2 as LQKENI. With V trimmed by 2 bases and J by 5 bases, 2 bases remained unmatched. The CDR3 contains 15 residues. Here the CDR3 reads CASSPGTSGVETQYF. CDR3 nucleotides: TGTGCCAGCTCACCAGGGACTAGCGGGGTGGAGACCCAGTACTTC.

The CDR3 DNA follows: TGTGCCAGCAGCCCGGACAGGCGAAGAAACACCATATATTTT. It encodes CASSPDRRRNTIYF. V is TRBV5-4 and J is TRBJ1-3, with 7 positions matching TRBD1. Germline loops: CDR1 SGHNT, CDR2 YYREEE (reference sequence). CDR3 length equals 14 residues. J was trimmed by 5 bases and V by 4 bases; bases with no gene match: 6.

The gene calls are TRBV15 and TRBJ1-4; a possible D gene is TRBD1 (5 bases). Germline CDR1 reads LNHNV; CDR2 reads YYDKDF (reference sequence). The ends were cut back, 0 bases at V and 5 bases at J, with 10 bases in the middle. The CDR3 is 15 residues long. CDR3 sequence: CATSRDRQSNEKLFF. Written as DNA, the CDR3 is TGTGCCACCAGCAGAGATAGACAGTCAAATGAAAAACTGTTTTTT.

The chain couples TRBV5-1 to TRBJ1-4, with D possibly being TRBD1 (6 bases). This CDR3 is 17 amino acids long. V gave up 3 bases and J gave up 6 bases, with 21 bases separating them. The germline V gene encodes CDR1 SGHRS and CDR2 YFSETQ. The CDR3: CASSSGAGHFQDEKLFF. In DNA form, the CDR3 reads TGCGCCAGCAGCTCGGGGGCAGGGCACTTCCAGGATGAAAAACTGTTTTTT.

This CDR3 reads CSGTTGGARMNTEAFF. CDR3 coding DNA: TGCAGCGGCACAACAGGGGGCGCGCGGATGAACACTGAAGCTTTCTTT. This chain connects TRBV29-1 to TRBJ1-1, with 9 bases matching TRBD1. Germline V gene lookup returns CDR1 SQVTM and CDR2 ANQGSEA. Losses at the gene ends were 7 bases for V and 0 bases for J; bases not matched to a gene: 12. This CDR3 is built from 16 residues.

The genes are TRBV10-1 and TRBJ1-1; 7 nucleotides line up with TRBD1. The germline gives CDR1 WNHNN, CDR2 SYGVQD (reference sequence). Losses at the gene ends were 4 bases for V and 3 bases for J; bases not matched to a gene: 8. The CDR3 extends over 15 amino acids. CDR3 DNA: TGCGCCAGCAGTGGCCGGATAGGGGGCTACACTGAAGCTTTCTTT. Its translation: CASSGRIGGYTEAFF.

V is TRBV7-9 and J is TRBJ1-5, with D possibly TRBD1 on 5 matching bases. CDR3 length equals 16 residues. CDR1 and CDR2 (germline): SEHNR, FQNEAQ (reference sequence). Between the trimmed V and J ends, which lost 6 bases and 0 bases, there was a span of 15 bases. The chain's CDR3 is CASRHKTGPSNQPQHF. The CDR3 bases are TGTGCCAGCAGACACAAGACGGGACCTAGCAATCAGCCCCAGCATTTT.

In this sample, this clone turned up once. CDR3 protein: CASSQGPSGSYEQYF. CDR3 coding DNA: TGCGCCAGCAGCCAAGGTCCTAGCGGGTCCTACGAGCAGTACTTC. This sequence joins TRBV4-1 and TRBJ2-7; 8 bases align to TRBD2. The V gene's germline CDR1 is MGHRA and CDR2 YSYEKL. Trimming cost V 1 base and J 1 base; bases outside gene matches: 3. The CDR3 has 15 amino acids.

This clone has just a few counts. The V call is TRBV9, the J call TRBJ1-1; perhaps TRBD1 as D (5 bases). Germline lookup yields CDR1 SGDLS and CDR2 YYNGEE. The CDR3 totals 13 residues. The V end was cut by 1 base, the J end by 12 bases, with 16 bases between. In DNA form, the CDR3 reads TGTGCCAGCAGCGTAAACGCGAGGGGCGAGACTTTCTTT. Translation: CASSVNARGETFF. Variable domain in full (rest from reference TRBV9 and TRBJ1-1): DSGVTQTPKHLITATGQRVTLRCSPRSGDLSVYWYQQSLDQGLQFLIQYYNGEERAKGNILERFSAQQFPDLHSELNLSSLELGDSALYFCASSVNARGETFFGQGTRLTVV.

This chain links TRBV10-1 with TRBJ2-3, with D perhaps TRBD1 or TRBD2 (5 bases each). V gave up 6 bases and J gave up 6 bases, with 16 bases separating them. This CDR3 is 14 amino acids long. CDR1 WNHNN and CDR2 SYGVQD come from the germline V gene (reference sequence). As DNA, the CDR3 is TGCGCCAGCAGCGCCGTGGGGGAGAGGGATACGCAGTATTTT. Amino acids: CASSAVGERDTQYF.

V is TRBV5-5 and J is TRBJ2-1, with D uncertain. With 0 bases removed from V and 7 bases from J, the gap between germline ends came to 17 bases. This CDR3 has 16 amino acids. Germline lookup yields CDR1 SGHKS and CDR2 YYEKEE (reference sequence). Written as DNA, the CDR3 is TGTGCCAGCAGCTTGGAGGCTCGCCAAAGGTGGAATGAGCAGTTCTTC. This encodes CASSLEARQRWNEQFF.

This chain joins TRBV19 and TRBJ2-3; TRBD1 matches at 10 bases. Germline V lookup: CDR1 LNHDA, CDR2 SQIVND (reference sequence). The CDR3 totals 16 residues. V shed 4 bases, J shed 1 base, and the junction held 5 bases outside the gene matches. In DNA, the CDR3 is TGTGCCAGTAGTAGGCGGGACAGGGGTGGCACAGATACGCAGTATTTT. Translation: CASSRRDRGGTDTQYF.

The V gene is TRBV28, the J gene TRBJ1-5, with TRBD1 matching 8 bases. Trimming cost V 4 bases and J 4 bases; bases outside gene matches: 6. CDR3 size: 15 residues. Germline V lookup: CDR1 MDHEN, CDR2 SYDVKM. CDR3 sequence reads: CASSYRGGGNQPQHF. Written as DNA, the CDR3 is TGTGCCAGCAGTTACAGGGGGGGAGGGAATCAGCCCCAGCATTTT.

The V call is TRBV18, the J call TRBJ2-7, with TRBD1 identical over 11 bases. The CDR3 runs to 16 residues. V was pared by 1 base and J by 3 bases, with 5 bases of the junction left unmatched. Germline loops: CDR1 KGHSH, CDR2 LQKENI. CDR3: CASSPQGQGAGYEQYF. CDR3 DNA sequence: TGTGCCAGCTCACCACAAGGACAGGGGGCGGGCTACGAGCAGTACTTC. The full variable domain, its missing parts supplied by reference TRBV18 and TRBJ2-7, is NAGVMQNPRHLVRRRGQEARLRCSPMKGHSHVYWYRQLPEEGLKFMVYLQKENIIDESGMPKERFSAEFPKEGPSILRIQQVVRGDSAAYFCASSPQGQGAGYEQYFGPGTRLTVT.

V gene TRBV7-2 combines with J gene TRBJ2-7; no definite D call. In germline, CDR1 is SGHTA, CDR2 FQGNSA. The CDR3 runs to 15 residues. Trimming shortened V by 5 bases and J by 5 bases, and 19 bases separated the two germline ends. The CDR3 DNA reads as TGTGCCAGCAGCCGCCTGGTTGGTCTGGAGAACGAGCAGTACTTC. Translation: CASSRLVGLENEQYF.

This CDR3 reads CASSVGPGQGGTGELFF. In DNA form, the CDR3 reads TGTGCCAGCAGCGTAGGCCCAGGCCAGGGTGGGACCGGGGAGCTGTTTTTT. The chain recombines TRBV9 with TRBJ2-2; TRBD1 is a possible D gene (5 bases). CDR3 length equals 17 residues. Per the germline V gene, CDR1 is SGDLS and CDR2 is YYNGEE. V lost 0 bases, J lost 5 bases, and 17 bases lay in between.

The chain joins TRBV6-1 to TRBJ1-1; D possibly corresponds to TRBD1 (5 bases). In germline, CDR1 is MNHNS, CDR2 SASEGT. V was trimmed by 0 bases and J by 6 bases, leaving 17 bases between them. The CDR3 sequence is 16 residues long. This CDR3 is CASSEARGRLGAEAFF. CDR3 in DNA: TGTGCCAGCAGTGAAGCGCGGGGCCGATTAGGTGCTGAAGCTTTCTTT.

This sequence joins TRBV6-1 and TRBJ1-1, with D unresolved. V lost 4 bases and J lost 0, with 6 bases in between. The germline V gene encodes CDR1 MNHNS and CDR2 SASEGT. The CDR3 covers 13 residues. CDR3 amino acids: CASSAQLNTEAFF. CDR3 coding DNA: TGTGCCAGCAGTGCCCAGCTGAACACTGAAGCTTTCTTT.

The genes are TRBV5-1 and TRBJ2-7; TRBD2 matches 10 bases. Germline CDR1 is SGHRS and CDR2 is YFSETQ. V gave up 0 bases and J gave up 10 bases; unmatched junction bases: 4. The CDR3 spans 13 residues. CDR3 amino acids: CASSLGLAGEQYF. Here the CDR3 DNA reads TGCGCCAGCAGCTTGGGTCTAGCGGGAGAACAGTACTTC.

The chain couples TRBV7-8 to TRBJ1-5; D not certain. Trimming cost V 6 bases and J 6 bases, with 15 bases left between them. CDR3 size: 14 residues. The germline V gene has CDR1 SGHVS and CDR2 FQNEAQ. CDR3 DNA sequence: TGTGCCAGCAGGCCAGAAGCCTCAGGTCAGCCCCAGCATTTT. Protein: CASRPEASGQPQHF.